Following are 23 T cell receptor beta chains from one sample sequenced in a study of cytomegalovirus exposure and HLA in healthy donors. PCR primers comprised 60 Vbeta and 13 Jbeta primers. Sequencing was performed with immunoSEQ multiplex PCR; in TCRdb, only in-frame clones are kept and a portion is missing. Seen here are over 120,000 clones, approximately 82% observed once, and the top ten hold approximately 9.7%. Material: PBMCs. Receptor source: a woman aged 55-70 years in good health and CMV-seropositive.

The J gene is TRBJ2-2, the V gene TRBV30, with D unclear. CDR3 size: 14 residues. Germline CDR1 GTSNPN, CDR2 SVGIG (reference sequence). The ends were cut back, 0 bases at V and 6 bases at J, with 11 bases in the middle. The CDR3 reads CAWSVRIESGELFF. The CDR3 DNA reads as TGTGCCTGGAGTGTACGAATCGAGTCCGGGGAGCTGTTTTTT.

CDR3 coding DNA: TGTGCCAGCAGCCAATACGTGGGTGGCAGGGGAAACACCGGGGAGCTGTTTTTT. This gives the protein CASSQYVGGRGNTGELFF. The V and J genes are TRBV4-2 and TRBJ2-2, with D possibly being TRBD1 (6 bases). CDR1 LGHNA and CDR2 YNFKEQ come from the germline V gene. The CDR3 is 18 residues long. Trimming pared 2 bases from V and 2 bases from J, leaving 18 bases between.

The chain couples TRBV7-2 to TRBJ2-7, with 9 bases fitting TRBD2. Germline CDR1 and CDR2: SGHTA and FQGNSA. The V segment lost 0 bases and the J segment 4 bases; nucleotides outside the gene matches: 1. CDR3 length equals 14 residues. In nucleotides, the CDR3 is TGTGCCAGCAGCTTAGCTAGCGGGAGTTACGAGCAGTACTTC. Translated: CASSLASGSYEQYF. Drawing the rest from reference TRBV7-2 and TRBJ2-7, the complete variable domain is GAGVSQSPSNKVTEKGKDVELRCDPISGHTALYWYRQSLGQGLEFLIYFQGNSAPDKSGLPSDRFSAERTGGSVSTLTIQRTQQEDSAVYLCASSLASGSYEQYFGPGTRLTVT.

The chain uses TRBV7-9 and TRBJ1-1; 10 bases line up with TRBD1. Germline V gene lookup returns CDR1 SEHNR and CDR2 FQNEAQ (reference sequence). The CDR3 consists of 15 residues. Unmatched junction bases numbered 3, after V lost 0 bases and J lost 5 bases. As DNA, the CDR3 is TGTGCCAGCAGCTTAGCCGGGACAGGGGCGACTGAAGCTTTCTTT. Its protein is CASSLAGTGATEAFF.

The rearrangement uses TRBV5-6 and TRBJ2-7; 7 bases match TRBD2. The CDR3 is made up of 13 amino acids. With V trimmed by 0 bases and J by 6 bases, 3 bases remained unmatched. Looked up from germline, CDR1 is SGHDT and CDR2 is YYEEEE. CDR3 sequence reads: CASSLGLAIEQYF. The DNA for the CDR3 is TGTGCCAGCAGCTTGGGACTAGCTATCGAGCAGTACTTC.

The genes are TRBV11-3 and TRBJ2-7, with 10 bases that match TRBD1. The CDR3 runs 14 residues. Trimming took 8 bases from V and 6 from J; bases not matched to a gene: 10. The germline gives CDR1 SGHNT, CDR2 YENEEA. DNA for the CDR3: TGTGCCAGCGGAACCGGGACAGGGGTCTCCGAGCAGTACTTC. It is translated as CASGTGTGVSEQYF.

The chain carries TRBV30 and TRBJ2-2; TRBD2 is a possible D gene (6 bases). Trimming took off 0 bases at V and 4 bases at J, with 9 bases between the two ends. Germline V lookup: CDR1 GTSNPN, CDR2 SVGIG (reference sequence). The CDR3 consists of 14 residues. CDR3 in DNA: TGTGCCTGGAGTGTAGTAGCGGCCACCGGGGAGCTGTTTTTT. It specifies CAWSVVAATGELFF. The entire variable domain, with the rest obtained from reference TRBV30 and TRBJ2-2, is as follows: SQTIHQWPATLVQPVGSPLSLECTVEGTSNPNLYWYRQAAGRGLQLLFYSVGIGQISSEVPQNLSASRPQDRQFILSSKKLLLSDSGFYLCAWSVVAATGELFFGEGSRLTVL.

The chain combines TRBV11-3 with TRBJ2-2; tentative D call: TRBD2 (6 bases). CDR1 SGHNT and CDR2 YENEEA come from the germline V gene. With 6 bases removed from V and 5 bases from J, the gap between germline ends came to 19 bases. The CDR3 sequence is 16 residues long. The CDR3 is CASSRHWLASTGELFF. In nucleotides, the CDR3 is TGTGCCAGCAGTCGACATTGGCTAGCGTCGACCGGGGAGCTGTTTTTT.

V usage is TRBV7-2 and J usage is TRBJ2-7; 10 bases fit TRBD2. Germline CDR1 SGHTA, CDR2 FQGNSA. The CDR3 extends over 15 amino acids. V gave up 5 bases and J gave up 7 bases; unmatched junction bases: 11. The CDR3 spells CASSPPAGGPGEQYF. CDR3 nucleotide sequence: TGTGCCAGCAGCCCCCCAGCGGGAGGGCCGGGGGAGCAGTACTTC.

The rearrangement joins TRBV5-6 to TRBJ1-4; D is uncertain. This CDR3 region has 14 residues. Germline V gene data show CDR1 as SGHDT and CDR2 as YYEEEE. V lost 2 bases to trimming and J lost 6 bases, with 11 bases between them. DNA of the CDR3: TGTGCCAGCAGCTTAAGAGGCGCTTATGAAAAACTGTTTTTT. This codes for CASSLRGAYEKLFF.

This clone showed up just once. This chain connects TRBV4-3 to TRBJ2-7; no clear D. CDR3 length: 13 residues. Germline loops: CDR1 LGHNA, CDR2 YSLEER. Trimming pared 4 bases from V and 2 bases from J, leaving 9 bases between. Written as DNA, the CDR3 is TGCGCCAGCAGCCCCAGTCCCACCTACGAGCAGTACTTC. Translated: CASSPSPTYEQYF.

The chain employs TRBV11-3 and TRBJ2-1, with 7 bases that match TRBD2. Germline V gene sequence: CDR1 SGHNT, CDR2 YENEEA. This CDR3 comprises 13 residues. V lost 1 base and J lost 7; bases outside the gene matches: 1. CDR3 sequence (DNA): TGTGCCAGCAGCTTAGTGGGGGGGAATGAGCAGTTCTTC. Its translation is CASSLVGGNEQFF.

The chain is built from TRBV7-8 and TRBJ2-3; a possible D gene is TRBD2 (6 bases). V lost 4 bases to trimming and J lost 6 bases, with 20 bases between them. The CDR3 is 16 amino acids. Germline V gene sequence: CDR1 SGHVS, CDR2 FQNEAQ. CDR3: CASSYRRDSPTDTQYF. In DNA form, the CDR3 reads TGTGCCAGCAGCTACCGACGGGACTCCCCAACGGATACGCAGTATTTT.

V is TRBV5-1 and J is TRBJ2-5; the D is unclear. The V and J ends lost 6 bases and 5 bases respectively, with 8 bases between them. Germline V lookup: CDR1 SGHRS, CDR2 YFSETQ. This CDR3 comprises 11 residues. The CDR3 bases are TGCGCCAGCACCTCGGAGGAGACCCAGTACTTC. It is translated as CASTSEETQYF.

This clone was counted only a few times. The J gene is TRBJ1-4, the V gene TRBV4-1; TRBD1 agrees at 7 bases. In germline, CDR1 is MGHRA, CDR2 YSYEKL. V lost 3 bases and J lost 9; bases outside the gene matches: 10. The CDR3 is made up of 15 amino acids. This CDR3 reads CASSHLGQQRKKLFF. CDR3 nucleotide sequence: TGCGCCAGCAGCCACCTGGGACAGCAGAGGAAAAAACTGTTTTTT.

Here the CDR3 DNA reads TGTGCCAGCAGCGACCGCGGAGAGACCCAGTACTTC. Amino acids: CASSDRGETQYF. The V and J genes are TRBV7-9 and TRBJ2-5; D ambiguous. V shed 5 bases and J shed 4 bases, with 8 bases lying between them. Germline CDR1 SEHNR, CDR2 FQNEAQ (reference sequence). This CDR3 is built from 12 residues.

The gene calls are TRBV6-6 and TRBJ1-5; possible D gene TRBD1, 6 bases. The germline gives CDR1 MNHNY, CDR2 SVGAGI (reference sequence). Trimming cost V 6 bases and J 5 bases, with 14 bases left between them. The length of the CDR3 is 14 residues. DNA for the CDR3: TGTGCCAGCAGGGACCGGGACACCTATCAGCCCCAGCATTTT. As protein: CASRDRDTYQPQHF.

This chain uses TRBV5-1 with TRBJ2-5; weak D call: TRBD2 (6 bases). Germline V gene sequence: CDR1 SGHRS, CDR2 YFSETQ. Trimming took off 0 bases at V and 4 bases at J, with 13 bases between the two ends. The CDR3 loop spans 15 amino acids. CDR3: CASSLAGPAGETQYF. CDR3 DNA: TGCGCCAGCAGCTTGGCCGGGCCAGCGGGAGAGACCCAGTACTTC.

The V and J genes are TRBV28 and TRBJ2-5, with unresolved D. Germline CDR1 reads MDHEN; CDR2 reads SYDVKM. Trimming cost V 5 bases and J 2 bases, with 6 bases left between them. The CDR3 extends over 12 amino acids. The CDR3 region has the DNA TGTGCCAGCAGTCTACTACAAGAGACCCAGTACTTC. Translating it yields CASSLLQETQYF.

This clone occurred a few times. The gene calls are TRBV10-3 and TRBJ2-3; 13 nucleotides match TRBD2. This CDR3 contains 16 residues. The V gene end was trimmed by 5 bases and the J gene end by 0 bases; junction bases not matched to a gene: 2. CDR1 is ENHRY, CDR2 SYGVKD, per germline. The CDR3 DNA is TGTGCCATCAGTTGGACTAGCGGGAGCAGCACAGATACGCAGTATTTT. Translating gives CAISWTSGSSTDTQYF.

The chain's CDR3 is CASSLERQAGELFF. CDR3 coding DNA: TGTGCCAGCAGCTTAGAACGACAGGCCGGGGAGCTGTTTTTT. The chain carries TRBV11-2 and TRBJ2-2; TRBD1 is a possible D gene (6 bases). Germline lookup yields CDR1 SGHAT and CDR2 FQNNGV. CDR3 length equals 14 residues. Trimming cost V 0 bases and J 6 bases, with 8 bases left between them.

This chain connects TRBV5-6 to TRBJ1-5; perhaps TRBD1 as D (6 bases). Germline V gives CDR1 SGHDT, CDR2 YYEEEE. The CDR3 has 16 residues. V was cut by 4 bases and J by 3 bases, with 17 bases left in between. The CDR3 DNA reads TGTGCCAGCAGCCCCTCGGGGAGGGGGGACAATCAGCCCCAGCATTTT. Encoded protein: CASSPSGRGDNQPQHF.

The gene calls are TRBV4-3 and TRBJ2-3; D is uncertain. Germline CDR1 and CDR2: LGHNA and YSLEER. Trimming stripped 0 bases from V and 6 bases from J, with 10 bases between. The CDR3 is made up of 14 amino acids. The CDR3, as DNA: TGCGCCAGCAGCCAAGATAGGAGATCTGATACGCAGTATTTT. Protein sequence: CASSQDRRSDTQYF.